This T cell receptor (beta chain) derives from a study of shared clonotypes between healthy human individuals (TCRdb year 2020). For the study in its entirety: The cohort included a few men and a couple of women between 18 and 49 years of age. Between about 0.9 and 8.9 billion PBMCs per donor were obtained by leukapheresis. The study deeply sequenced blood TCR repertoires of several healthy adults to estimate repertoire size and the extent of clonotype sharing between individuals. Different laboratories and diverse techniques were used to prepare libraries and sequence TCR repertoires, to increase sequencing depth and limit assay-specific biases. For each donor, CD4 naive and CD4 memory were each run on three plates, CD8 naive on two plates, and CD8 memory on one plate. Findings and caveats that apply to the study as a whole: Incomplete sequencing was indicated by rarefaction of sorted-subset datasets, despite the large sequencing depth. Sampling was restricted to blood, and TCR repertoires in tissues likely differ from the TCR repertoires found in blood. Based on pairwise subsampling, the degree of clonotype sharing among donors was expected to be affected by sequencing depth. Estimated clonotype richness was generally larger for naive than for memory subsets. When a few donors were compared, the shared fraction of clonotypes was about 5.4% for naive CD4, approximately 3.5% for naive CD8, more than 2% for memory CD4, and 0.4% for memory CD8. Compared with non-shared clonotypes, clonotypes shared by all four sorted-subset donors had higher generation probabilities. Because the study included a small number of donors, the genetic and exposure-history diversity represented was limited.

Using the deep immunoSEQ assay, TCR CDR3 regions were amplified from genomic DNA by multiplex PCR. Extracted genomic DNA from each cell subset was distributed evenly across all wells of several immunoSEQ 96-well plates, and each plate was treated as a replicate. For sorted subsets, 150 to 250 ng genomic DNA, equal to 30,000 or so T cell genomes, was loaded into each replicate PCR. The purified libraries were quantified using a Qubit 3.0 fluorometer, sized with a Bioanalyzer 2100, and then quantified again using the KAPA Library Quantification kit. Every immunoSEQ 96-well plate was sequenced on a dedicated single-read 150-cycle Illumina NextSeq 550 flow cell. The original methods were these. Because only junctional sequences without quality scores were contained in the immunoSEQ output, filtering matching that applied to full-length reads could not be performed. Sequences were annotated with PyIR, a Python wrapper for IgBLAST v1.9, and V/J genes and CDR3 were assigned using IMGT germline references. Reads were filtered out if the reads had weak V/J assignments (E-value above 1e-6), no CDR3, stop codons, out-of-frame junctions, or ambiguous translated residues. V3J clonotypes were defined as sequences sharing the same inferred V gene, J gene, and CDR3 amino acid sequence. The percentage overlap between two repertoires was calculated by dividing the number of shared unique clonotypes by the size of the smaller repertoire. RTK rarefaction, the Chao1 estimator, and Recon v2.1 estimates of unobserved clonotypes were used to assess repertoire richness. OLGA was used to compute generation probabilities for all TCRbeta clonotypes that the gDNA method yielded from a handful of donors. Held by TCRdb, this immuneACCESS table contains in-frame sequences only and omits some clones. Under half of the omission traces to an unresolved V gene where checked; the cause of the rest is unknown. V and J calls and clone size are given by that table; D and trimming were obtained from the DNA. The sample table shows approximately 2,000,000 clones, and less than 95% are seen once. Clones ranked in the top ten supply around 0.38% of the sample.

The donors were healthy, HIV-negative adults who had no recently reported acute infections or vaccinations. Every donor was a Caucasian adult residing in Nashville, Tennessee, USA. CD4+ T cells were enriched by magnetic negative selection, after which naive cells were positively selected on CD45RA and the negative fraction was taken as the memory subset. After blood collection by leukapheresis, PBMCs were isolated using Ficoll-Histopaque density gradient centrifugation and then cryopreserved in the vapor phase of liquid nitrogen. Analytical flow cytometry was used to check the purity and quantity of every magnetically sorted T cell population. Genomic DNA was isolated from each sorted fraction and quantified by UV absorbance on a Nanodrop 2000c. For this clone: Its target antigen remains unknown. No much larger clone is present one base from it, and per-base qualities are unavailable.

CDR1 SGHDT and CDR2 YYEEEE were looked up in the germline V gene. The CDR3 covers 17 residues, taking in both the cysteine and the phenylalanine. Only the CDR3 DNA is retained, 51 bases long and in frame from the first base. V was cut back by 4 bases and J by 3 bases, leaving a gap of 17 bases between them. Sequences were obtained from naive CD4+ T cells from PBMCs. The cell subset or site label for this specimen denotes: CD45RA+ positively selected. Recombination connected TRBV5-6 to TRBJ2-6, with no confidently assigned D gene. The sequence came from a man aged 18 to 29 in good health. Some clones in this sample may be carry-over from other donors' samples. For the CDR3, the sequence is CASSLGRTTRGANVLTF. The DNA reads TGTGCCAGCAGCCTGGGAAGGACCACGCGTGGGGCCAACGTCCTGACTTTC.